The clone carrying this TCR beta chain came up a few times. Germline values: CDR1 SGHTA, CDR2 FQGNSA. Trimming removed 1 base from V and 4 bases from J, with 8 bases in between. CDR3 length equals 13 residues. This entry belongs to a study of blood T cell repertoires in COVID-19. This table comes from immunoSEQ multiplex PCR, and its TCRdb copy is limited to in-frame clones, with some not included. The repertoire consists of tens of thousands of clones, with more than 70% occurring once and the leading ten covering 4.8%. The sample was peripheral blood. The sequence was obtained from a woman at least 80 years old with active COVID-19. This rearrangement joins TRBV7-2 to TRBJ2-7; maybe TRBD1 (6 bases). CDR3 sequence: CASSLEQGYEQYF. The DNA of the CDR3 is TGTGCCAGCAGCTTAGAACAGGGTTACGAGCAGTACTTC. Full variable domain (rest looked up from reference TRBV7-2 and TRBJ2-7): GAGVSQSPSNKVTEKGKDVELRCDPISGHTALYWYRQSLGQGLEFLIYFQGNSAPDKSGLPSDRFSAERTGGSVSTLTIQRTQQEDSAVYLCASSLEQGYEQYFGPGTRLTVT.